This is a list of T cell receptor beta chains from one sample in a study of CD8 T cells in ankylosing spondylitis. TCRdb reanalysed the 5' RACE reads using MiXCR and keeps one entry per CDR3 protein. Of fewer than 200,000 distinct CDR3 sequences listed, 9.8% are singletons. Sequenced material: blood, either unsorted or a sorted T cell fraction (not recorded which). The receptors shown here come from a female donor with ankylosing spondylitis or in good health (not recorded which). Each CDR3 is given without its conserved first and last residue.

TRBV7-9 ASSPLGQSYEQY
TRBV4-3 ASSQDKRITDTQY
TRBV7-9 ASSQRGVGTEAF
TRBV7-9 ASSRRRGRVNEKLF
TRBV20-1 SARATSGGYEQY
TRBV7-8 ASSLGDFTGQPQH
TRBV9 ASSVGGLAGLYNEQF
TRBV4-3 ASSQDRAGGSSYNEQF
TRBV7-2 ASSQRTGLRQKETQY
TRBV2 ASRGTDGRVPQH
TRBV20-1 SARDGKNTEAF
TRBV7-9 ASSPPAAGRAGELF
TRBV6-5 ASSWQGTGIYNEQF
TRBV20-1 SNHGQNNEQF
TRBV4-3 ASSLGLGQISYEQY
TRBV20-1 SVGGGNEQF
TRBV6-1 ASSPSPGQEEETQY
TRBV6-5 ASSYSAEAGYT
TRBV5-5 ASTLLPRYEQY
TRBV6-2/TRBV6-3 ASSLGHANTGELF
TRBV5-6 ASSLSSAIRSSYEQY
TRBV6-6 ASLGGREAF
TRBV27 ASSVLGGGLDNEQF
TRBV4-3 ASSRDRGGNTEAF
TRBV18 ASSPGVNAYNEQF
TRBV15 ATSRDVGKGNAIY
TRBV15 ATRLAGTDTQY
TRBV9 ASSANTGELF
TRBV29-1 SGSPDEQY
TRBV6-5 ASSYSRFGNTEAF
TRBV5-1 ASSLEVQGAPTGELF
TRBV15 ATSRVRQHGYT
TRBV5-4 ASSGGVLARSTDTQY
TRBV9 ASSVAPGAVEQY
TRBV24-1 ATSAGTSDTGELF
TRBV7-2 ASSLAGEGETQY
TRBV5-8 ASSPGQNDYT
TRBV6-5 ASSYSREQNEQF
TRBV9 ASSAGTSGASSYNEQF
TRBV30 ACAGLAGPYNEQF